Listed below are T cell receptor beta chains from one sample, sequenced in a study of blood T cell repertoires in COVID-19. Assay: immunoSEQ multiplex PCR; the TCRdb copy retains only in-frame clones and omits some. The data hold under 85,000 clones, with 80% to 90% observed a single time. Material: peripheral blood. The receptors here all came from an elderly man in a cohort sampled during active COVID-19. CDR3s include the opening cysteine and the closing phenylalanine or tryptophan. A D gene is named only where the DNA matches it firmly. Size is stated for part of the rows, as once, few or many counts, or as a class when the clone is expanded.

v_gene: TRBV28
j_gene: TRBJ1-2
d_gene: -
abundance: -
CDR3nt: TGTGCCAGCAGTTTGCAGCTGGGAGGAATCACCTTC
CDR3aa: CASSLQLGGITF

v_gene: TRBV7-2
j_gene: TRBJ1-5
d_gene: -
abundance: -
CDR3nt: TGTGCCAGCAGCTTAACAGGGTTGTTCCAGCCCCAGCATTTT
CDR3aa: CASSLTGLFQPQHF

v_gene: TRBV23-1
j_gene: TRBJ2-3
d_gene: -
abundance: -
CDR3nt: TGCGCCAGCAGTGGGAGAGGACAGATTGATAGCACAGATACGCAGTATTTT
CDR3aa: CASSGRGQIDSTDTQYF

v_gene: TRBV4-2
j_gene: TRBJ2-7
d_gene: -
abundance: -
CDR3nt: TGTGCCAGCAGCCAAGAATCCGCAGGGGAAAACGAGCAGTACTTC
CDR3aa: CASSQESAGENEQYF

v_gene: TRBV3-1/TRBV3-2
j_gene: TRBJ1-2
d_gene: -
abundance: few
CDR3nt: TGTGCCAGCAGCCAAGGCACCGGCGGCTATGGCTACACCTTC
CDR3aa: CASSQGTGGYGYTF

v_gene: TRBV15
j_gene: TRBJ2-5
d_gene: -
abundance: -
CDR3nt: TGTGCCACCAGCAGAGATAGGGGATTCGAAGAGACCCAGTACTTC
CDR3aa: CATSRDRGFEETQYF

v_gene: TRBV7-9
j_gene: TRBJ2-3
d_gene: TRBD2
abundance: few
CDR3nt: TGTGCCAGCACCCTTGCCGTCGGGGGGAGCACAGATACGCAGTATTTT
CDR3aa: CASTLAVGGSTDTQYF

v_gene: TRBV5-3
j_gene: TRBJ1-1
d_gene: TRBD1
abundance: -
CDR3nt: TGTGCCAGAAGCTTGGTCCAGGTAGGACAGGCGAACACTGAAGCTTTCTTT
CDR3aa: CARSLVQVGQANTEAFF

v_gene: TRBV19
j_gene: TRBJ2-1
d_gene: TRBD1
abundance: -
CDR3nt: TGTGCCAGTAGCGGCACAGGGGTTTCCAATGAGCAGTTCTTC
CDR3aa: CASSGTGVSNEQFF

v_gene: TRBV3-1/TRBV3-2
j_gene: TRBJ2-4
d_gene: -
abundance: -
CDR3nt: TGTGCCAGCAGCCTTCGTGGAGAAAACATTCAGTACTTC
CDR3aa: CASSLRGENIQYF

v_gene: TRBV6-5
j_gene: TRBJ1-4
d_gene: -
abundance: -
CDR3nt: TGTGCCAGCAGTTACGAAGATAGTAATGAAAAACTGTTTTTT
CDR3aa: CASSYEDSNEKLFF

v_gene: TRBV11-1
j_gene: TRBJ1-3
d_gene: -
abundance: few
CDR3nt: TGTGCCAGCAGCTTAGCCGGAGCGGGGACAGGAAACACCATATATTTT
CDR3aa: CASSLAGAGTGNTIYF

v_gene: TRBV28
j_gene: TRBJ2-5
d_gene: TRBD2
abundance: -
CDR3nt: TGTGCCAGCAGGTCGAGCGGGGGGGCGGCCCAGTACTTC
CDR3aa: CASRSSGGAAQYF

v_gene: TRBV6-6
j_gene: TRBJ1-1
d_gene: TRBD1
abundance: once
CDR3nt: TGTGCCAGCGAACAGGGGCAAAGGACTGAAGCTTTCTTT
CDR3aa: CASEQGQRTEAFF

v_gene: TRBV24-1
j_gene: TRBJ1-4
d_gene: TRBD1
abundance: -
CDR3nt: TGTGCCACCAGTGACCCGGGACAGGGTGAAAAACTGTTTTTT
CDR3aa: CATSDPGQGEKLFF

v_gene: TRBV5-1
j_gene: TRBJ2-3
d_gene: -
abundance: -
CDR3nt: TGCGCCAGCAGCCCGACGCCCAGGGGCAGCACAGATACGCAGTATTTT
CDR3aa: CASSPTPRGSTDTQYF

v_gene: TRBV19
j_gene: TRBJ1-6
d_gene: -
abundance: -
CDR3nt: TGTGCCAGTAGCCCTCGACTAAATCGAGATTCACCCCTCCACTTT
CDR3aa: CASSPRLNRDSPLHF

v_gene: TRBV9
j_gene: TRBJ1-2
d_gene: TRBD1
abundance: -
CDR3nt: TGTGCCAGCAGCGTAGCGGCAGGGGGCTCCAGCTATGGCTACACCTTC
CDR3aa: CASSVAAGGSSYGYTF

v_gene: TRBV5-1
j_gene: TRBJ2-1
d_gene: TRBD2
abundance: -
CDR3nt: TGCGCCAGCAGCTCAAGCGGGGGGGCCCTCTATGAGCAGTTCTTC
CDR3aa: CASSSSGGALYEQFF

v_gene: TRBV5-4
j_gene: TRBJ2-5
d_gene: TRBD2
abundance: few
CDR3nt: TGTGCCAGCAGCCCCACTAGCGGGGGGATAATAGAGACCCAGTACTTC
CDR3aa: CASSPTSGGIIETQYF

v_gene: TRBV28
j_gene: TRBJ2-2
d_gene: -
abundance: -
CDR3nt: TGTGCCAGCAGTTGGGGGGACACCGGGGAGCTGTTTTTT
CDR3aa: CASSWGDTGELFF

v_gene: TRBV7-2
j_gene: TRBJ1-1
d_gene: -
abundance: -
CDR3nt: TGTGCCAGCAGCTTAGAGGGAGTTAGTGGTACTGAAGCTTTCTTT
CDR3aa: CASSLEGVSGTEAFF

v_gene: TRBV7-8
j_gene: TRBJ1-6
d_gene: TRBD1
abundance: -
CDR3nt: TGTGCCAGCAACCCTGACAGGGGATCTTCACCCCTCCACTTT
CDR3aa: CASNPDRGSSPLHF

v_gene: TRBV4-1
j_gene: TRBJ1-2
d_gene: -
abundance: many
CDR3nt: TGCGCCAGCAGCCCAAGCCCGGCTAACTATGGCTACACCTTC
CDR3aa: CASSPSPANYGYTF

v_gene: TRBV20-1
j_gene: TRBJ1-6
d_gene: -
abundance: -
CDR3nt: TGCAGTGCTAGTCTAAAAAATTCACCCCTCCACTTT
CDR3aa: CSASLKNSPLHF